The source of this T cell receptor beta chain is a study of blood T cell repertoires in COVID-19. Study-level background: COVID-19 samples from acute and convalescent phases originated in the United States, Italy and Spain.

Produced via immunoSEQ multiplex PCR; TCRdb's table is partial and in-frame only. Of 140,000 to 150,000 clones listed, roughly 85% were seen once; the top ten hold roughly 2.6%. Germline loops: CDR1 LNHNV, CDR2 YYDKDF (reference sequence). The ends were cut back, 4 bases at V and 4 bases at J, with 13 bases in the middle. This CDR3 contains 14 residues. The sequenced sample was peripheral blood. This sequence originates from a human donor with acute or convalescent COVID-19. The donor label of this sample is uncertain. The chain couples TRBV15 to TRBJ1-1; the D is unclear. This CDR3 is CATSTQVGGTEAFF. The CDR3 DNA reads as TGTGCCACCAGCACCCAGGTGGGAGGCACTGAAGCTTTCTTT.